The rows below give T cell receptor beta chains drawn from one sample of a study of persistence of HIV-infected CD4 T cells. Clones were read by immunoSEQ multiplex PCR, and TCRdb kept only the in-frame ones, dropping some. The sample carries 50,000 to 65,000 clones, less than 85% recorded once. Antigens of these TCRs are unknown. The source material was CD4+ T cells sorted from PBMCs after approximately 20-hour stimulation, sampled from a patient who received antiretroviral therapy. All receptors derive from an adult man with HIV who was CMV-seropositive. CDR3s include the opening cysteine and the closing phenylalanine or tryptophan. Each record gives: clone size, V gene, D gene, J gene, CDR3 DNA, CDR3 protein. The D gene is left open where the match is weak. Expanded clones get a size class; other rows say once, few or many, or leave the size out.

size: NA; V: TRBV29-1; D: TRBD1; J: TRBJ2-7; DNA: TGCAGCGTTGCGATCGTAAGGGACAGTAGGGCCTACGAGCAGTACTTC; CDR3: CSVAIVRDSRAYEQYF
size: NA; V: TRBV6-5; D: NA; J: TRBJ1-5; DNA: TGTGCCAGCGCCGAGGGAAGCAATCAGCCCCAGCATTTT; CDR3: CASAEGSNQPQHF
size: NA; V: TRBV9; D: NA; J: TRBJ1-3; DNA: TGTGCCAGCACCCGAGGGGGGGGAACTGGAAACACCATATATTTT; CDR3: CASTRGGGTGNTIYF
size: NA; V: TRBV15; D: TRBD1; J: TRBJ1-1; DNA: TGTGCCACCAGCCGGACAGGGGGCGGTGAAGCTTTCTTT; CDR3: CATSRTGGGEAFF
size: NA; V: TRBV5-6; D: TRBD1; J: TRBJ1-4; DNA: TGTGCCAGCAGCCCCGGGACAGGGTTTCCCTATAATGAAAAACTGTTTTTT; CDR3: CASSPGTGFPYNEKLFF
size: NA; V: TRBV18; D: TRBD1; J: TRBJ1-2; DNA: TGTGCCAGCTCACCGGACAGGGGTCTCAGTAGCTATGGCTACACCTTC; CDR3: CASSPDRGLSSYGYTF
size: few; V: TRBV4-1; D: NA; J: TRBJ1-6; DNA: TGCGCCAGCAGCCAAGAAAAGGAGACGCTCCGCGGTTCACCCCTCCACTTT; CDR3: CASSQEKETLRGSPLHF
size: NA; V: TRBV12-3/TRBV12-4; D: NA; J: TRBJ1-3; DNA: TGTGCCAGCAGTTTAGGGGGGAGAAACACCATATATTTT; CDR3: CASSLGGRNTIYF
size: few; V: TRBV3-1/TRBV3-2; D: NA; J: TRBJ2-2; DNA: TGTGCCAGCAGCCAAGTTCGCACCTCCACCGGGGAGCTGTTTTTT; CDR3: CASSQVRTSTGELFF
size: NA; V: TRBV28; D: TRBD1; J: TRBJ2-7; DNA: TGTGCCAGCAGTCCGGGACAGTCCCACGAGCAGTACTTC; CDR3: CASSPGQSHEQYF
size: NA; V: TRBV28; D: NA; J: TRBJ1-1; DNA: TGTGCCAGCAGTCCACCCTCCGGGGGCGCGAACACTGAAGCTTTCTTT; CDR3: CASSPPSGGANTEAFF
size: few; V: TRBV11-3; D: TRBD1; J: TRBJ1-1; DNA: TGTGCCAGCAGCTGGGACAGAGACACTGAAGCTTTCTTT; CDR3: CASSWDRDTEAFF
size: NA; V: TRBV5-5; D: NA; J: TRBJ1-5; DNA: TGTGCCAGCAGCCTGGACAGAACTGGAGATTTCCAGCCCCAGCATTTT; CDR3: CASSLDRTGDFQPQHF
size: NA; V: TRBV2; D: NA; J: TRBJ2-1; DNA: TGTGCCAGCAGTGGTCTAGGGGAAAATGAGCAGTTCTTC; CDR3: CASSGLGENEQFF
size: NA; V: TRBV3-1/TRBV3-2; D: TRBD1; J: TRBJ2-1; DNA: TGTGCCAGCAGCCCCCTAAGGGGGGACAGGGGGCATGAGCAGTTCTTC; CDR3: CASSPLRGDRGHEQFF
size: NA; V: TRBV2; D: NA; J: TRBJ1-5; DNA: TGTGCCAGCAGCGAGCGGGGGGAGAGGGGGAGCAATCAGCCCCAGCATTTT; CDR3: CASSERGERGSNQPQHF
size: NA; V: TRBV24-1; D: TRBD2; J: TRBJ2-3; DNA: TGTGCCACCAGTGATTTGGGACTAGCAGGGGCAGATACGCAGTATTTT; CDR3: CATSDLGLAGADTQYF
size: NA; V: TRBV6-5; D: NA; J: TRBJ1-5; DNA: TGTGCCAGCAGTTACTCGAGACAGGCGAATCAGCCCCAGCATTTT; CDR3: CASSYSRQANQPQHF
size: NA; V: TRBV6-5; D: NA; J: TRBJ1-5; DNA: TGTGCCAGCGGGGGGGGGCAGCTTCTTAATCAGCCCCAGCATTTT; CDR3: CASGGGQLLNQPQHF
size: NA; V: TRBV11-2; D: NA; J: TRBJ2-7; DNA: TGTGCCAGCCAACGGGGAGGACTGAGGGCTTACGAGCAGTACTTC; CDR3: CASQRGGLRAYEQYF
size: once; V: TRBV6-5; D: TRBD1; J: TRBJ2-7; DNA: TGTGCCAGCAGTTACCGGGACAGCTACGAGCAGTACTTC; CDR3: CASSYRDSYEQYF
size: NA; V: TRBV6-5; D: NA; J: TRBJ1-1; DNA: TGTGCCAGCAAGAGGGACCGTCTGAACACTGAAGCTTTCTTT; CDR3: CASKRDRLNTEAFF
size: NA; V: TRBV19; D: NA; J: TRBJ1-4; DNA: TGTGCCAGTAGTACGACACCTCTCGCAACTAATGAAAAACTGTTTTTT; CDR3: CASSTTPLATNEKLFF
size: NA; V: TRBV19; D: NA; J: TRBJ1-2; DNA: TGTGCCAGTAGGACGGACAGTAACTATGGCTACACCTTC; CDR3: CASRTDSNYGYTF
size: NA; V: TRBV6-5; D: NA; J: TRBJ1-1; DNA: TGTGCCAGCAGCATGACAGTGAACACTGAAGCTTTCTTT; CDR3: CASSMTVNTEAFF
size: NA; V: TRBV5-6; D: NA; J: TRBJ1-2; DNA: TGTGCCAGCAGCTTGGACTATGGCTACACCTTC; CDR3: CASSLDYGYTF
size: few; V: TRBV19; D: TRBD1; J: TRBJ1-5; DNA: TGTGCCAGTAGTATGGGGGGACAGGTCGGGAATCAGCCCCAGCATTTT; CDR3: CASSMGGQVGNQPQHF
size: NA; V: TRBV15; D: NA; J: TRBJ1-5; DNA: TGTGCCACCAGCTACAATAGCAATCAGCCCCAGCATTTT; CDR3: CATSYNSNQPQHF
size: NA; V: TRBV7-9; D: TRBD2; J: TRBJ2-3; DNA: TGTGCCAGCAGCCTCGCGGGCGGGGGAGATACGCAGTATTTT; CDR3: CASSLAGGGDTQYF
size: NA; V: TRBV5-1; D: NA; J: TRBJ2-3; DNA: TGCGCCAGCAGCTTTCAGGGCGGGAGCACAGATACGCAGTATTTT; CDR3: CASSFQGGSTDTQYF
size: NA; V: TRBV19; D: TRBD1; J: TRBJ1-3; DNA: TGTGCCAGTAGTATTGACAGGGGGCCTTCTGGAAACACCATATATTTT; CDR3: CASSIDRGPSGNTIYF
size: NA; V: TRBV28; D: TRBD2; J: TRBJ2-3; DNA: TGTGCCAGCAGCCGCGGGGGGGCCGGCACAGATACGCAGTATTTT; CDR3: CASSRGGAGTDTQYF
size: few; V: TRBV2; D: NA; J: TRBJ2-1; DNA: TGTGCCAGCAGAAGTTACGGGGATGAGCAGTTCTTC; CDR3: CASRSYGDEQFF
size: NA; V: TRBV4-1; D: NA; J: TRBJ1-2; DNA: TGCGCCAGCAGCTTAGACCGACGGATTAACTATGGCTACACCTTC; CDR3: CASSLDRRINYGYTF
size: NA; V: TRBV12-3/TRBV12-4; D: NA; J: TRBJ1-2; DNA: TGTGCCAGCAGTTCTGGGGTTAACTATGGCTACACCTTC; CDR3: CASSSGVNYGYTF